A selection of T cell receptor beta chains follows, all from one sample in a study of T cells in Graves' hyperthyroidism and ophthalmopathy. TCRdb ran MiXCR on the multiplex PCR reads and lists one entry per CDR3 protein. The data hold approximately 740,000 distinct CDR3 sequences, with 14% observed a single time. Sequencing was performed on blood. These receptors were taken from a woman aged 18 to 35 with Graves' hyperthyroidism. CDR3s include the opening cysteine and the closing phenylalanine or tryptophan. The D gene is left open where the match is weak. Not every row has a clone size; where given, it reads once, few, many or a size class.

V gene	D gene	J gene	clone size	CDR3 protein	CDR3 DNA
TRBV7-9	TRBD1	TRBJ2-1	NA	CASSSRQGAAYNEQFF	TGTGCCAGCAGCTCAAGACAGGGGGCAGCCTACAATGAGCAGTTCTTC
TRBV9	NA	TRBJ2-2	few	CASSVWASGELFF	TGTGCCAGCAGCGTCTGGGCGTCCGGGGAGCTGTTTTTT
TRBV11-2	NA	TRBJ2-4	many	CASSLDLASAKNIQYF	TGTGCCAGCAGCTTAGATCTCGCTAGCGCCAAAAACATTCAGTACTTC
TRBV19	NA	TRBJ1-5	NA	CASSIRRAYSNQPQHF	TGTGCCAGTAGTATTCGGAGGGCCTATAGCAATCAGCCCCAGCATTTT
TRBV6-2/TRBV6-3	NA	TRBJ1-5	NA	CASSWAVMEPQHF	TGTGCCAGCAGTTGGGCCGTGATGGAGCCCCAGCATTTT
TRBV27	TRBD2	TRBJ2-1	many	CASSPPGLVYTYNEQFF	TGTGCCAGCAGTCCTCCGGGACTAGTTTATACCTACAATGAGCAGTTCTTC
TRBV7-6	NA	TRBJ2-3	NA	CASSLAWEPTDTQYF	TGTGCCAGCAGCTTAGCGTGGGAGCCCACAGATACGCAGTATTTT
TRBV10-2	TRBD2	TRBJ2-5	NA	CASSDSGSGGETQYF	TGCGCCAGCAGTGATAGCGGGAGTGGCGGAGAGACCCAGTACTTC
TRBV20-1	NA	TRBJ2-2	many	CSARTSDYSVGELFF	TGCAGTGCGAGAACGTCGGACTACTCAGTCGGGGAGCTGTTTTTT
TRBV29-1	NA	TRBJ2-2	NA	CSVESRGNTGELSF	TGCAGCGTTGAATCGAGGGGGAACACCGGGGAGCTGTCTTTT
TRBV6-1	NA	TRBJ2-1	many	CASRPLRQHEQFF	TGTGCCAGCAGACCCCTTCGACAGCATGAGCAGTTCTTC
TRBV6-2/TRBV6-3	TRBD2	TRBJ2-7	NA	CASSLGKERGRRRLNYEQYF	TGTGCCAGCAGTTTAGGTAAGGAACGCGGGAGGCGACGCCTAAACTACGAGCAGTACTTC
TRBV28	NA	TRBJ1-5	many	CASIQDRRNQPQHF	TGTGCCAGCATCCAGGACAGAAGGAATCAGCCCCAGCATTTT
TRBV7-6	TRBD1	TRBJ2-7	NA	CASSLGAGTGVGEQYF	TGTGCCAGCAGCTTAGGGGCCGGGACAGGGGTCGGAGAGCAGTACTTC
TRBV20-1	TRBD2	TRBJ2-1	many	CSARGTGPPGTSGRVENNEQFF	TGCAGTGCTAGGGGGACAGGACCTCCCGGGACTAGCGGGAGGGTAGAAAACAATGAGCAGTTCTTC
TRBV27	TRBD1	TRBJ1-2	many	CASRPGGSDYGYTF	TGTGCCAGCAGGCCAGGGGGCTCAGACTATGGCTACACCTTC
TRBV29-1	TRBD1	TRBJ2-5	NA	CSVDTGASMETQYF	TGCAGCGTTGACACAGGGGCTTCCATGGAGACCCAGTACTTC
TRBV29-1	NA	TRBJ2-1	many	CSVEADSVSYNEQFF	TGCAGCGTTGAAGCAGACAGCGTTTCCTACAATGAGCAGTTCTTC